This TCR beta chain was retrieved from a study of control samples from healthy donors and cancer patients. TCRdb's copy holds only in-frame clones and misses some; the assay was immunoSEQ multiplex PCR. The data hold under 20,000 clones, with around 84% observed a single time. The CDR3 contains 14 residues. Germline CDR1 reads SGHNT; CDR2 reads YYREEE (reference sequence). The germline V and J ends were trimmed by 4 bases and 1 base, with 9 bases remaining between them. The sequenced sample was PBMCs. This chain joins TRBV5-4 and TRBJ1-5; possibly TRBD1 for D (5 bases). The sequence came from an older man with head and neck cancer. CDR3 bases: TGTGCCAGCAGCCTACAGGAAAGCAATCAGCCCCAGCATTTT. Its translation is CASSLQESNQPQHF.